These 20 T cell receptor beta chains share one sample of origin, sequenced in a study of cytomegalovirus exposure and HLA in healthy donors. A multiplex PCR was run with 60 Vbeta primers and 13 Jbeta primers. Clones were read by immunoSEQ multiplex PCR, and TCRdb kept only the in-frame ones, dropping some. The profile covers fewer than 95,000 clones, with around 72% appearing a single time and about 15% taken by the ten largest. The sample comprised PBMCs. All receptors come from a woman aged 40 to 55 in good health and CMV-seropositive.

The chain is built from TRBV29-1 and TRBJ2-6; 7 bases line up with TRBD1. The CDR3 is made up of 16 amino acids. Germline lookup yields CDR1 SQVTM and CDR2 ANQGSEA. V was pared by 7 bases and J by 1 base, with 10 bases of the junction left unmatched. In nucleotides, the CDR3 is TGCAGCGCCACCGGGACAGTGAATTCTGGGGCCAACGTCCTGACTTTC. Its protein is CSATGTVNSGANVLTF.

This clone was detected only a few times. As DNA, the CDR3 is TGTGCCAGCAGCCCCCGGGAAAGCCCGAACACTGAAGCTTTCTTT. Its protein is CASSPRESPNTEAFF. The J gene is TRBJ1-1, the V gene TRBV9; D ambiguous. The CDR3 is 15 amino acids. The V gene lost 4 bases and the J gene lost 1 base, with 14 bases spanning the gap. Germline V gene data show CDR1 as SGDLS and CDR2 as YYNGEE.

The chain couples TRBV11-1 to TRBJ1-1; TRBD1 matches at 7 bases. J lost 3 bases, V lost 1 base, and 8 bases had no gene match. CDR1 is SGHAT, CDR2 FQDESV, per germline (reference sequence). This CDR3 region has 16 residues. The CDR3 coding sequence is TGTGCCAGCAGCTTAGAGGGACAGATTCTCGACACTGAAGCTTTCTTT. It is translated as CASSLEGQILDTEAFF.

The V and J genes are TRBV27 and TRBJ1-1; 10 positions match TRBD1. V lost 5 bases, J lost 4 bases, and 13 bases stayed unmatched. The germline gives CDR1 MNHEY, CDR2 SMNVEV (reference sequence). The length of the CDR3 is 17 residues. CDR3: CASSLKGQGNLGTEAFF. Here the CDR3 DNA reads TGTGCCAGCAGTCTCAAGGGACAGGGGAATTTGGGCACTGAAGCTTTCTTT.

The chain has TRBV4-1 and TRBJ1-3; D not resolved. The CDR3 is made up of 15 amino acids. The V end was cut by 0 bases, the J end by 0 bases, with 6 bases between. The V gene's germline CDR1 is MGHRA and CDR2 YSYEKL. The DNA of the CDR3 is TGCGCCAGCAGCCAAGATTTGTACTCTGGAAACACCATATATTTT. This translates into CASSQDLYSGNTIYF.

The chain has TRBV5-1 and TRBJ2-7; no definite D call. The CDR3 runs to 11 residues. Trimming stripped 5 bases from V and 4 bases from J, with 7 bases between. In germline, CDR1 is SGHRS, CDR2 YFSETQ. CDR3 DNA sequence: TGCGCCAGCAGGAGAGAATACGAGCAGTACTTC. Its protein is CASRREYEQYF.

The chain combines TRBV6-5 with TRBJ2-5; D is unclear. The germline CDR1 and CDR2 sequences are MNHEY and SVGAGI. This CDR3 comprises 15 residues. Trimming left V 2 bases short and J 2 bases short, with 12 bases between. This chain's CDR3 is CASSYESPRQETQYF. CDR3 in DNA: TGTGCCAGCAGTTACGAGTCACCTCGGCAAGAGACCCAGTACTTC.

This sequence joins TRBV7-6 and TRBJ1-3, with TRBD1 as a possible D gene (6 bases). Germline V CDR1 and CDR2: SGHVS, FNYEAQ. Deletions cut 2 bases from V and 1 base from J, with 12 bases between. The CDR3 runs 16 residues. DNA of the CDR3: TGTGCCAGCAGCTTACGTCCGACAGGTTCTGGAAACACCATATATTTT. Its protein product is CASSLRPTGSGNTIYF. The variable domain in full, with the rest retrieved from reference TRBV7-6 and TRBJ1-3, is GAGVSQSPRYKVTKRGQDVALRCDPISGHVSLYWYRQALGQGPEFLTYFNYEAQQDKSGLPNDRFSAERPEGSISTLTIQRTEQRDSAMYRCASSLRPTGSGNTIYFGEGSWLTVV.

The rearrangement uses TRBV6-5 and TRBJ2-2; D uncertain. Deletions cut 6 bases from V and 2 bases from J, with 4 bases between. This CDR3 region has 12 residues. Germline V gene data show CDR1 as MNHEY and CDR2 as SVGAGI. CDR3 DNA sequence: TGTGCCAGCAGCTTTAACACCGGGGAGCTGTTTTTT. This gives the protein CASSFNTGELFF.

The chain is built from TRBV19 and TRBJ1-2; 8 bases are shared with TRBD1. CDR1 and CDR2 (germline): LNHDA, SQIVND (reference sequence). The V segment lost 1 base and the J segment 7 bases; nucleotides outside the gene matches: 2. This CDR3 comprises 13 residues. The CDR3 DNA reads as TGTGCCAGTAGTATAGGGACAGGGATTGGCTACACCTTC. Its translation: CASSIGTGIGYTF.

This rearrangement joins TRBV19 to TRBJ1-5; weak D call: TRBD1 (6 bases). The CDR3 covers 15 residues. V was trimmed by 3 bases and J by 4 bases, leaving 13 bases between them. Germline V lookup: CDR1 LNHDA, CDR2 SQIVND (reference sequence). This CDR3 reads CASSIGQRGNQPQHF. CDR3 bases: TGTGCCAGTAGTATCGGACAGAGAGGGAATCAGCCCCAGCATTTT.

The CDR3 region has the DNA TGTGCCAGCACGGCAGGGGGTGGGGGCAATCAGCCCCAGCATTTT. Amino acids: CASTAGGGGNQPQHF. The V gene is TRBV6-5, the J gene TRBJ1-5, with 7 bases that match TRBD1. CDR3 length equals 15 residues. Per the germline V gene, CDR1 is MNHEY and CDR2 is SVGAGI. The V and J ends lost 7 bases and 2 bases, in that order; junction bases with no gene match: 8.

The rearrangement uses TRBV9 and TRBJ1-1; 7 bases fit TRBD1. The CDR3 consists of 14 residues. With 2 bases clipped from V and 1 base from J, the junction kept 2 bases outside the gene matches. Germline loops: CDR1 SGDLS, CDR2 YYNGEE. The CDR3 DNA is TGTGCCAGCAGCGTCAGGGGGAGGAACACTGAAGCTTTCTTT. Amino acid sequence: CASSVRGRNTEAFF.

This clone was seen only once. The chain carries TRBV7-2 and TRBJ2-3; D is uncertain. There are 12 residues in the CDR3. V dropped 3 bases and J dropped 8 bases, with 9 bases sitting between them. Germline CDR1 and CDR2: SGHTA and FQGNSA. CDR3 DNA sequence: TGTGCCAGCAGCTTGTCCGCGGCTACGCAGTATTTT. It translates to CASSLSAATQYF. The variable domain in full, completed from reference TRBV7-2 and TRBJ2-3, reads GAGVSQSPSNKVTEKGKDVELRCDPISGHTALYWYRQSLGQGLEFLIYFQGNSAPDKSGLPSDRFSAERTGGSVSTLTIQRTQQEDSAVYLCASSLSAATQYFGPGTRLTVL.

The chain is built from TRBV11-1 and TRBJ1-2; possibly TRBD1 for D (5 bases). CDR1 SGHAT and CDR2 FQDESV come from the germline V gene (reference sequence). Trimming took off 5 bases at V and 8 bases at J, with 24 bases between the two ends. The CDR3 has 16 residues. The CDR3 DNA reads TGTGCCAGCAGCCCAGGAGGGAACAGCGGCTCAGGGGGCTACACCTTC. Its translation: CASSPGGNSGSGGYTF.

The count of this clone is one. The chain combines TRBV29-1 with TRBJ1-1; 9 positions agree with TRBD1. Trimming at V came to 7 bases and at J to 6 bases, leaving 9 bases not matched to a gene. Germline CDR1 SQVTM, CDR2 ANQGSEA. The CDR3 totals 13 residues. The DNA for the CDR3 is TGCAGCGGCGTACCGAGGGACAGGGCTGAAGCTTTCTTT. It translates to CSGVPRDRAEAFF.

Note on this clone: The junction does not match germline at one end; this may be a read error. V usage is TRBV5-6 and J usage is TRBJ1-4; D is perhaps TRBD1 (6 bases). CDR1 SGHDT and CDR2 YYEEEE come from the germline V gene. The CDR3 is made up of 11 amino acids. CDR3 amino acids: CASSRGQHENF. CDR3 coding DNA: TGTGCCAGCAGTCGAGGACAGCATGAGAATTTT.

J is TRBJ2-1 and V is TRBV29-1; D remains unclear. The CDR3 sequence is 13 residues long. V was shortened by 2 bases and J by 3 bases, with 8 bases between the two germline ends. Per the germline V gene, CDR1 is SQVTM and CDR2 is ANQGSEA. The CDR3: CSVELLNYNEQFF. Written as DNA, the CDR3 is TGCAGCGTTGAATTACTAAACTACAATGAGCAGTTCTTC.

The genes are TRBV14 and TRBJ2-6; D may be TRBD1 (6 bases). Germline V CDR1 and CDR2: SGHDN, FVKESK. The length of the CDR3 is 14 residues. V shed 5 bases and J shed 4 bases, with 9 bases lying between them. The CDR3 protein is CASSSQGGANVLTF. CDR3 bases: TGTGCCAGCAGCTCCCAGGGGGGGGCCAACGTCCTGACTTTC.

In DNA form, the CDR3 reads TGTGCCAGCAGCTTAGCGTGGGGACAGGGTATCTACGAGCAGTACTTC. It yields the protein CASSLAWGQGIYEQYF. This chain joins TRBV7-8 and TRBJ2-7; 9 nucleotides agree with TRBD1. From germline, CDR1 is SGHVS and CDR2 FQNEAQ. CDR3 length equals 16 residues. The ends lost 0 bases at V and 3 bases at J; junction bases unmatched: 6.